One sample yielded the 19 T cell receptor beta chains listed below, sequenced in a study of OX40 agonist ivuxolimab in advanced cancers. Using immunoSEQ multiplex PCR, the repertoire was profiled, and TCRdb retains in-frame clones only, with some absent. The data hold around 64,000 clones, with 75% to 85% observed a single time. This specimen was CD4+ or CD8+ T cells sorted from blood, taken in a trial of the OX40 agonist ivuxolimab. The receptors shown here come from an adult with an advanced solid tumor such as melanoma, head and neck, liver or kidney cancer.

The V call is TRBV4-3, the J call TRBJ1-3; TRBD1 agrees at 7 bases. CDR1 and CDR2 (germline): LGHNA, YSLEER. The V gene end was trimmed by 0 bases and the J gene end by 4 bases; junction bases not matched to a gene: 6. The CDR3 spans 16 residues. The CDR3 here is CASSQEDRVEGNTIYF. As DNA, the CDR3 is TGCGCCAGCAGCCAAGAAGACAGGGTCGAGGGAAACACCATATATTTT.

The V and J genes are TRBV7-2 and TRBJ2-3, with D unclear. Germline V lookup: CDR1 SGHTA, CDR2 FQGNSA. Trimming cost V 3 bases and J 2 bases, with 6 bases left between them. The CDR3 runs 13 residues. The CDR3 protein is CASSFTATDTQYF. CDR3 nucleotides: TGTGCCAGCAGCTTCACGGCCACAGATACGCAGTATTTT. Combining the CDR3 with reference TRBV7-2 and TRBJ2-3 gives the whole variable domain GAGVSQSPSNKVTEKGKDVELRCDPISGHTALYWYRQSLGQGLEFLIYFQGNSAPDKSGLPSDRFSAERTGGSVSTLTIQRTQQEDSAVYLCASSFTATDTQYFGPGTRLTVL.

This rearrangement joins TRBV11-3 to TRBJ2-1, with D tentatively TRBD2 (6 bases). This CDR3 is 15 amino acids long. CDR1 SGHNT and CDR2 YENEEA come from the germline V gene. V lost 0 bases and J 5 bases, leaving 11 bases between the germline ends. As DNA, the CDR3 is TGTGCCAGCAGCTTAGATCGGGGACTGGACAATGAGCAGTTCTTC. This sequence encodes CASSLDRGLDNEQFF.

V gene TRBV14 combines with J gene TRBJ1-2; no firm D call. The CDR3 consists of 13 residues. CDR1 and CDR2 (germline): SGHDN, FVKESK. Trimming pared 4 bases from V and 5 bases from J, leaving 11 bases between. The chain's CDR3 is CASSLSLTYGYTF. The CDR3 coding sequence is TGTGCCAGCAGCCTGTCCCTAACTTATGGCTACACCTTC. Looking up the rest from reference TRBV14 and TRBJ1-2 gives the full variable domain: EAGVTQFPSHSVIEKGQTVTLRCDPISGHDNLYWYRRVMGKEIKFLLHFVKESKQDESGMPNNRFLAERTGGTYSTLKVQPAELEDSGVYFCASSLSLTYGYTFGSGTRLTVV.

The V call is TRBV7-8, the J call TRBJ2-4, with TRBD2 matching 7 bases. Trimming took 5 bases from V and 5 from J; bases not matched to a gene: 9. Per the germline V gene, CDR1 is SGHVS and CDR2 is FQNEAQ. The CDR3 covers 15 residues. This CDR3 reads CASSLREGSENIQYF. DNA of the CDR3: TGTGCCAGCAGCCTAAGGGAGGGGTCCGAAAACATTCAGTACTTC.

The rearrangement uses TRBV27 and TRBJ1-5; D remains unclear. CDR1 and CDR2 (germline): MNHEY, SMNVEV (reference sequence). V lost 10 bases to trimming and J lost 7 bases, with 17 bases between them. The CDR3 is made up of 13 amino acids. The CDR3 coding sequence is TGTGCCACCGCTGGGGTGGCCAGCCAGCCCCAGCATTTT. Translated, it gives CATAGVASQPQHF.

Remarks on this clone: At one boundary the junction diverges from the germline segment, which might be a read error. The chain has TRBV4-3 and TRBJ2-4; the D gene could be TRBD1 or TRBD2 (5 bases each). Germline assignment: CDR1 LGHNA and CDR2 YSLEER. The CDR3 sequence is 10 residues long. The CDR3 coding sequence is TGCGCCAGCAGCCACCGGGGCCTATGCTTC. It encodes CASSHRGLCF.

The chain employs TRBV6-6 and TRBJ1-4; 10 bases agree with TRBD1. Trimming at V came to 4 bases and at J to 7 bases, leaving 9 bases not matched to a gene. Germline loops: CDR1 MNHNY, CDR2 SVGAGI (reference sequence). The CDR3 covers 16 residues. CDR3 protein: CASSSTGTGESEKLFF. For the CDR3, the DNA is TGTGCCAGCAGTTCTACCGGGACAGGGGAGAGTGAAAAACTGTTTTTT.

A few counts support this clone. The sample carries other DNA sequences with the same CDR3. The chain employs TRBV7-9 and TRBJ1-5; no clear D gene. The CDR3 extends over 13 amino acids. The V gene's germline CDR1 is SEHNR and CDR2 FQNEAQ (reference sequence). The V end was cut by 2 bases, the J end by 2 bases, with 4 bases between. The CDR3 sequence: CASSLQGNQPQHF. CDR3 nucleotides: TGTGCCAGCAGCTTACAGGGCAATCAGCCCCAGCATTTT. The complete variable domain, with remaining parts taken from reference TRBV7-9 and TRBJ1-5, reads DTGVSQNPRHKITKRGQNVTFRCDPISEHNRLYWYRQTLGQGPEFLTYFQNEAQLEKSRLLSDRFSAERPKGSFSTLEIQRTEQGDSAMYLCASSLQGNQPQHFGDGTRLSIL.

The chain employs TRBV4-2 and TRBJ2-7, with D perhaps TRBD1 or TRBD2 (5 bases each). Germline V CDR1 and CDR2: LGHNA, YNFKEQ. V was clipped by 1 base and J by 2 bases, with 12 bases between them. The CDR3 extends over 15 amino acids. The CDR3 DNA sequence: TGTGCCAGCAGCCAAGGAGGGACCGGGACCTACGAGCAGTACTTC. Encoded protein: CASSQGGTGTYEQYF.

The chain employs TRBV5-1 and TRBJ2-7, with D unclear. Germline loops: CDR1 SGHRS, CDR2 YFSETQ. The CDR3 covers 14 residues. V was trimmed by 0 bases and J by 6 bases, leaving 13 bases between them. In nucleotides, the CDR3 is TGCGCCAGCAGCTTGGACTCTAGTATGGGCGAGCAGTACTTC. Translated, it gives CASSLDSSMGEQYF.

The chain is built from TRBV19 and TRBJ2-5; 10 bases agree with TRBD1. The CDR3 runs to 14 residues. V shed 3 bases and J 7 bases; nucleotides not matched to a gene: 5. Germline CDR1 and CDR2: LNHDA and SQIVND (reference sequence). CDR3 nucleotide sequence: TGTGCCAGTAGTATCAAAGGACAGGGGGGGACCCAGTACTTC. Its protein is CASSIKGQGGTQYF. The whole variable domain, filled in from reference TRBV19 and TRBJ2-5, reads DGGITQSPKYLFRKEGQNVTLSCEQNLNHDAMYWYRQDPGQGLRLIYYSQIVNDFQKGDIAEGYSVSREKKESFPLTVTSAQKNPTAFYLCASSIKGQGGTQYFGPGTRLLVL.

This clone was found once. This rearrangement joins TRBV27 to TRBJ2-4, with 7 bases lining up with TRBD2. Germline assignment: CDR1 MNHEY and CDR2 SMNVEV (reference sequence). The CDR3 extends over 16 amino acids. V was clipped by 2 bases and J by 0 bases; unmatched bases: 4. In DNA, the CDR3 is TGTGCCAGCAGTTTAGCGGGAGCCCTAGCCAAAAACATTCAGTACTTC. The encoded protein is CASSLAGALAKNIQYF.

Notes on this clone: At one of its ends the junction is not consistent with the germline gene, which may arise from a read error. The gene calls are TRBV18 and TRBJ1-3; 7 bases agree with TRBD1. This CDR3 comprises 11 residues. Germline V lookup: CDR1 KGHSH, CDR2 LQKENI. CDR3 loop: CASSDPTGTVF. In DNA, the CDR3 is TGTGCCAGCTCCGACCCTACCGGGACAGTCTTT.

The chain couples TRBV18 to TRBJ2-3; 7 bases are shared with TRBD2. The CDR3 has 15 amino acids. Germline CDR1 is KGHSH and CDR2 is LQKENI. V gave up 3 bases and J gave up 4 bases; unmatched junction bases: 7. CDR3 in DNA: TGTGCCAGCTCACCCGAAGCAGGGAGGGCAGATACGCAGTATTTT. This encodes CASSPEAGRADTQYF.

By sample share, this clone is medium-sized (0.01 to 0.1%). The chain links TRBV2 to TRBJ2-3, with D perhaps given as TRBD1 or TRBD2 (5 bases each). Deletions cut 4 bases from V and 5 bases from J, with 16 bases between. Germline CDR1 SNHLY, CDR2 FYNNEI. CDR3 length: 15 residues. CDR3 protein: CASSGDGATGDTQYF. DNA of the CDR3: TGTGCCAGCAGTGGTGACGGGGCCACAGGAGATACGCAGTATTTT. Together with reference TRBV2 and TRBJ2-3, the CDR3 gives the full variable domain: EPEVTQTPSHQVTQMGQEVILRCVPISNHLYFYWYRQILGQKVEFLVSFYNNEISEKSEIFDDQFSVERPDGSNFTLKIRSTKLEDSAMYFCASSGDGATGDTQYFGPGTRLTVL.

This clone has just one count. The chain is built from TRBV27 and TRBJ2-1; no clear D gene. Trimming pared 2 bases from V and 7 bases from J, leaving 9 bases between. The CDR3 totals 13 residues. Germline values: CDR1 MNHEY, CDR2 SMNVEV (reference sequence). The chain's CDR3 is CASSLALRNEQFF. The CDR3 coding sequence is TGTGCCAGCAGTTTAGCCCTCAGAAATGAGCAGTTCTTC.

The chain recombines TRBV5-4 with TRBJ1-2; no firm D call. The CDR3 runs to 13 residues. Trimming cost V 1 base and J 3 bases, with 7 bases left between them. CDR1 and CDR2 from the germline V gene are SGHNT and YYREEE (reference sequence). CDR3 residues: CASSLTEDYGYTF. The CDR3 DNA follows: TGTGCCAGCAGCTTGACAGAAGACTATGGCTACACCTTC.

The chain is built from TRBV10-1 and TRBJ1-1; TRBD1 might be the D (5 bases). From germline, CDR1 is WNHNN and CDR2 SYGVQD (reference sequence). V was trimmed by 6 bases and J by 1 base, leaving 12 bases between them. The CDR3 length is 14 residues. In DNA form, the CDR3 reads TGCGCCAGCAGGCCAGGGATCGGGAACACTGAAGCTTTCTTT. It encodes CASRPGIGNTEAFF.